These 17 T cell receptor beta chains came from one sample sequenced in a study of blood T cell repertoires in COVID-19. The assay was immunoSEQ multiplex PCR, and TCRdb's table has in-frame clones only and misses some. The table lists about 73,000 clones, around 88% of them singletons, with roughly 5.4% in the top ten. The sample consisted of peripheral blood. These receptors all come from a man in his fifties or sixties with active COVID-19.

The chain employs TRBV3-1 (or the pseudogene TRBV3-2) and TRBJ1-1; TRBD1 might be the D (5 bases). The CDR3 is 16 residues long. V shed 0 bases and J shed 5 bases, with 16 bases lying between them. Germline V CDR1 and CDR2: LGHDT, YNNKEL (reference sequence). DNA of the CDR3: TGTGCCAGCAGCCAAGAACGCAGGGTGGGGAGGACTGAAGCTTTCTTT. Its translation: CASSQERRVGRTEAFF.

The rearrangement links TRBV5-4 to TRBJ1-1; 8 positions match TRBD1. This CDR3 is built from 15 residues. Germline V lookup: CDR1 SGHNT, CDR2 YYREEE (reference sequence). J was trimmed by 2 bases and V by 4 bases; bases with no gene match: 7. CDR3 amino acids: CASSPQGGINTEAFF. The CDR3 DNA sequence: TGTGCCAGCAGCCCACAGGGGGGTATTAACACTGAAGCTTTCTTT.

This chain connects TRBV6-5 to TRBJ1-3; 7 nucleotides align to TRBD1. The CDR3 spans 16 residues. After removal of 0 bases from V and 4 bases from J, the junction contained 6 bases not matched to a gene. Germline CDR1 is MNHEY and CDR2 is SVGAGI. CDR3 residues: CASSYSIGGSGNTIYF. The CDR3 DNA sequence: TGTGCCAGCAGTTACTCGATAGGGGGCTCAGGAAACACCATATATTTT.

This clone was counted only a few times. The chain combines TRBV5-1 with TRBJ2-7; possible D gene TRBD1, 5 bases. Trimming removed 1 base from V and 2 bases from J, with 7 bases in between. Germline V gene data show CDR1 as SGHRS and CDR2 as YFSETQ. The CDR3 contains 13 residues. The CDR3 DNA is TGCGCCAGCAGCTTGACAGGCACCTACGAGCAGTACTTC. This encodes CASSLTGTYEQYF.

This clone has a single count. The J gene is TRBJ1-2, the V gene TRBV10-3; 8 bases are shared with TRBD1. The germline gives CDR1 ENHRY, CDR2 SYGVKD. CDR3 length: 17 residues. V lost 4 bases, J lost 6 bases, and 16 bases stayed unmatched. This CDR3 is CAISGGERQGAVDGYTF. DNA for the CDR3: TGTGCCATCAGTGGGGGGGAGCGGCAGGGGGCCGTAGATGGCTACACCTTC.

The gene calls are TRBV6-6 and TRBJ1-2; 7 bases map to TRBD1. The germline gives CDR1 MNHNY, CDR2 SVGAGI (reference sequence). The CDR3 is 13 amino acids. The junction had 4 bases not matched to a gene; V was cut back by 6 bases and J by 3 bases. CDR3: CASRSTGDYGYTF. The CDR3 DNA reads as TGTGCCAGCAGGTCCACAGGGGACTATGGCTACACCTTC.

CDR3 in amino acids: CASSKTGDREFDEQFF. In nucleotides, the CDR3 is TGTGCCAGCAGTAAGACTGGGGACAGGGAATTCGATGAGCAGTTCTTC. V gene TRBV2 combines with J gene TRBJ2-1; 9 nucleotides agree with TRBD1. The CDR3 runs to 16 residues. CDR1 is SNHLY, CDR2 FYNNEI, per germline. V was clipped by 5 bases and J by 8 bases; unmatched bases: 13.

V is TRBV3-1 (or the pseudogene TRBV3-2) and J is TRBJ2-7; 13 bases agree with TRBD2. The germline V gene has CDR1 LGHDT and CDR2 YNNKEL (reference sequence). This CDR3 region has 16 residues. The V segment lost 1 base and the J segment 4 bases; nucleotides outside the gene matches: 4. CDR3 bases: TGTGCCAGCAGCCAAGCGGGACTAGCGGGATATTACGAGCAGTACTTC. Translating gives CASSQAGLAGYYEQYF.

The V call is TRBV7-8, the J call TRBJ2-3; 7 bases match TRBD2. Germline V CDR1 and CDR2: SGHVS, FQNEAQ. The CDR3 contains 16 residues. The trim removed 5 bases at V and 5 bases at J, leaving 13 bases unmatched. The CDR3 DNA reads as TGTGCCAGCAGCCTAGGAGGAGGGACTAAGAGAGATACGCAGTATTTT. It yields the protein CASSLGGGTKRDTQYF.

The chain is built from TRBV5-1 and TRBJ2-6; TRBD1 matches at 7 bases. This CDR3 has 16 amino acids. Trimming removed 4 bases from V and 2 bases from J; junction bases left unmatched: 6. CDR1 is SGHRS and CDR2 is YFSETQ in the germline V gene. CDR3 nucleotide sequence: TGCGCCAGCAGCCGCACCCAGGGGGCTGGGGCCAACGTCCTGACTTTC. As protein: CASSRTQGAGANVLTF.

The gene calls are TRBV30 and TRBJ2-1; TRBD2 agrees at 10 bases. This CDR3 contains 15 residues. Trimming took 5 bases from V and 5 from J; bases not matched to a gene: 9. Germline V gene data show CDR1 as GTSNPN and CDR2 as SVGIG (reference sequence). This CDR3 reads CAWQAPGLANNEQFF. CDR3 DNA sequence: TGTGCCTGGCAAGCACCGGGACTAGCGAACAATGAGCAGTTCTTC.

The V and J genes are TRBV30 and TRBJ1-2; D gene ambiguous. The CDR3 loop spans 11 amino acids. Trimming left V 4 bases short and J 4 bases short, with 7 bases between. The germline V gene encodes CDR1 GTSNPN and CDR2 SVGIG (reference sequence). In DNA form, the CDR3 reads TGTGCCTGGAACATTGGCTATGGCTACACCTTC. This codes for CAWNIGYGYTF.

V usage is TRBV7-8 and J usage is TRBJ2-2; D remains ambiguous. The CDR3 consists of 15 residues. Germline-derived CDR1 and CDR2 are SGHVS and FQNEAQ. V lost 3 bases and J lost 3, with 11 bases in between. The chain's CDR3 is CASSFVLADTGELFF. Here the CDR3 DNA reads TGTGCCAGCAGCTTTGTATTGGCAGACACCGGGGAGCTGTTTTTT.

This chain links TRBV4-1 with TRBJ2-1, with D possibly matching TRBD2 (6 bases). The CDR3 length is 14 residues. The germline V gene has CDR1 MGHRA and CDR2 YSYEKL. V gave up 2 bases and J gave up 8 bases, with 13 bases separating them. CDR3 region: CASSQFGSGYEQFF. The CDR3 DNA reads TGCGCCAGCAGCCAATTCGGGAGTGGATATGAGCAGTTCTTC.

This chain connects TRBV12-3 or TRBV12-4 to TRBJ2-7; D gene uncertain. V was shortened by 3 bases and J by 2 bases, with 8 bases between the two germline ends. This CDR3 has 13 residues. The CDR3 protein is CASSFEQPYEQYF. The CDR3 DNA follows: TGTGCCAGCAGTTTTGAACAGCCCTACGAGCAGTACTTC.

The V and J genes are TRBV24-1 and TRBJ1-2; no definite D call. This CDR3 is built from 15 residues. V lost 5 bases to trimming and J lost 4 bases, with 16 bases between them. Germline CDR1 KGHDR, CDR2 SFDVKD. CDR3 sequence reads: CATSASEGVFYGYTF. In DNA, the CDR3 is TGTGCCACCAGTGCTTCGGAGGGAGTTTTCTATGGCTACACCTTC.

The chain combines TRBV3-1 (or the pseudogene TRBV3-2) with TRBJ2-3; D is undetermined. Germline V gives CDR1 LGHDT, CDR2 YNNKEL (reference sequence). V was pared by 8 bases and J by 2 bases, with 11 bases between. CDR3 length equals 13 residues. The CDR3 spells CASEAETTDTQYF. CDR3 sequence (DNA): TGTGCCAGCGAGGCGGAGACCACAGATACGCAGTATTTT.